The 26 T cell receptor beta chains given below trace back to one sample, sequenced in a study of cytomegalovirus exposure and HLA in healthy donors. 60 Vbeta and 13 Jbeta primers were used in PCR. Clones were read by immunoSEQ multiplex PCR, and TCRdb kept only the in-frame ones, dropping some. The sample carries around 160,000 clones, approximately 71% recorded once. Source material: PBMCs. Every receptor here comes from a man aged 50-60 years in good health and CMV-seronegative.

The genes are TRBV6-1 and TRBJ1-2; TRBD1 aligns across 10 bases. V shed 6 bases, J shed 6 bases, and the junction held 7 bases outside the gene matches. Germline V gene lookup returns CDR1 MNHNS and CDR2 SASEGT. CDR3 length equals 14 residues. The CDR3, as DNA: TGTGCCAGCAGCCCGTCCGGGACAGGGGATGGCTACACCTTC. Translation gives CASSPSGTGDGYTF.

In this sample, this clone turned up a few times. The genes are TRBV28 and TRBJ2-5; TRBD2 is a possible D gene (7 bases). This CDR3 has 15 amino acids. Trimming cost V 6 bases and J 4 bases, with 18 bases left between them. The germline gives CDR1 MDHEN, CDR2 SYDVKM. CDR3 amino acids: CASSTPGGPGETQYF. In DNA form, the CDR3 reads TGTGCCAGCAGCACCCCCGGGGGGCCGGGAGAGACCCAGTACTTC.

V usage is TRBV7-3 and J usage is TRBJ2-2; TRBD2 agrees at 8 bases. The CDR3 is made up of 18 amino acids. V was pared by 2 bases and J by 0 bases, with 8 bases of the junction left unmatched. The germline V gene encodes CDR1 SGHTA and CDR2 FQGTGA. CDR3 DNA sequence: TGTGCCAGCAGCTTAGGAGCGGGGGTCCTAGCGAACACCGGGGAGCTGTTTTTT. Translating gives CASSLGAGVLANTGELFF.

The J gene is TRBJ2-3, the V gene TRBV5-1, with 11 bases identical to TRBD2. Germline V gene lookup returns CDR1 SGHRS and CDR2 YFSETQ. The CDR3 sequence is 15 residues long. V lost 5 bases to trimming and J lost 2 bases; unmatched junction nucleotides: 4. In DNA, the CDR3 is TGCGCCAGCAGGTCGACTAGCGGGACCACAGATACGCAGTATTTT. Translated: CASRSTSGTTDTQYF.

The V gene is TRBV6-1, the J gene TRBJ2-2, with 11 bases identical to TRBD1. Germline-derived CDR1 and CDR2 are MNHNS and SASEGT. This CDR3 spans 15 amino acids. Unmatched junction bases numbered 6, after V lost 6 bases and J lost 6 bases. CDR3 nucleotides: TGTGCCAGCAGACGCCCGGGACAGGGGGCCGGGGAGCTGTTTTTT. Translated: CASRRPGQGAGELFF.

The genes are TRBV18 and TRBJ1-1; D unclear. Trimming took off 8 bases at V and 1 base at J, with 8 bases between the two ends. The CDR3 consists of 12 residues. The germline CDR1 and CDR2 sequences are KGHSH and LQKENI. CDR3: CASQARNTEAFF. Here the CDR3 DNA reads TGTGCCAGCCAGGCAAGGAACACTGAAGCTTTCTTT.

The chain combines TRBV6-6 with TRBJ1-5; no reliable D call. V lost 2 bases and J 1 base, leaving 9 bases between the germline ends. Germline assignment: CDR1 MNHNY and CDR2 SVGAGI (reference sequence). The CDR3 is 15 amino acids. CDR3 nucleotides: TGTGCCAGCAGTTACCGGGGTTCGAGCAATCAGCCCCAGCATTTT. It specifies CASSYRGSSNQPQHF.

The chain couples TRBV7-9 to TRBJ2-1; 7 nucleotides agree with TRBD1. Germline V gene sequence: CDR1 SEHNR, CDR2 FQNEAQ (reference sequence). CDR3 size: 13 residues. Trimming removed 4 bases from V and 3 bases from J; junction bases left unmatched: 0. The CDR3 region is CASSWDSYNEQFF. CDR3 nucleotides: TGTGCCAGCAGCTGGGACAGCTACAATGAGCAGTTCTTC.

The gene calls are TRBV2 and TRBJ1-1, with D possibly matching TRBD1 (5 bases). Germline CDR1 reads SNHLY; CDR2 reads FYNNEI. The V and J ends lost 7 bases and 5 bases respectively, with 20 bases between them. The CDR3 length is 15 residues. The CDR3 sequence is CASKMAAGKRTEAFF. The CDR3 region has the DNA TGTGCCAGCAAGATGGCTGCAGGGAAGAGAACTGAAGCTTTCTTT.

The chain couples TRBV6-6 to TRBJ2-3; 12 bases align to TRBD1. The CDR3 contains 16 residues. V dropped 4 bases and J dropped 7; count of bases not matched to a gene: 9. Germline CDR1 reads MNHNY; CDR2 reads SVGAGI (reference sequence). The CDR3 loop is CASSSWDRGLQYTQYF. In DNA form, the CDR3 reads TGTGCCAGCAGTTCCTGGGACAGGGGGCTCCAATATACGCAGTATTTT.

This clone has more than one count but fewer than ten. V is TRBV18 and J is TRBJ2-3; TRBD2 agrees at 7 bases. Losses at the gene ends were 1 base for V and 0 bases for J; bases not matched to a gene: 7. Germline CDR1 is KGHSH and CDR2 is LQKENI. The CDR3 is made up of 17 amino acids. CDR3 coding DNA: TGTGCCAGCTCACCACTAGGCAGCGGGGCCAGCACAGATACGCAGTATTTT. This translates into CASSPLGSGASTDTQYF. The full variable domain, in which reference TRBV18 and TRBJ2-3 provide the parts outside the CDR3, is NAGVMQNPRHLVRRRGQEARLRCSPMKGHSHVYWYRQLPEEGLKFMVYLQKENIIDESGMPKERFSAEFPKEGPSILRIQQVVRGDSAAYFCASSPLGSGASTDTQYFGPGTRLTVL.

This chain connects TRBV7-9 to TRBJ2-2, with 7 positions matching TRBD1. Per germline, CDR1 SEHNR and CDR2 FQNEAQ (reference sequence). V lost 3 bases to trimming and J lost 7 bases; unmatched junction nucleotides: 8. The CDR3 contains 15 residues. The CDR3 coding sequence is TGTGCCAGCAGCTTCGGGGACAGAGGCGACGGGGAGCTGTTTTTT. Translating gives CASSFGDRGDGELFF.

The chain uses TRBV5-1 and TRBJ1-2; 10 nucleotides line up with TRBD1. The germline V gene has CDR1 SGHRS and CDR2 YFSETQ. The ends lost 4 bases at V and 4 bases at J; junction bases unmatched: 10. The CDR3 sequence is 16 residues long. CDR3 amino acids: CASSPRDRGLGYGYTF. CDR3 sequence (DNA): TGCGCCAGCAGCCCTCGGGACAGGGGCCTGGGCTATGGCTACACCTTC. The full variable domain, with the rest looked up from reference TRBV5-1 and TRBJ1-2, is KAGVTQTPRYLIKTRGQQVTLSCSPISGHRSVSWYQQTPGQGLQFLFEYFSETQRNKGNFPGRFSGRQFSNSRSEMNVSTLELGDSALYLCASSPRDRGLGYGYTFGSGTRLTVV.

The rearrangement joins TRBV28 to TRBJ1-2; 7 nucleotides align to TRBD1. In germline, CDR1 is MDHEN, CDR2 SYDVKM. Trimming took 5 bases from V and 3 from J; bases not matched to a gene: 6. The CDR3 spans 14 residues. The CDR3 nucleotides are TGTGCCAGCAGTCTACTAACAGGGGACTATGGCTACACCTTC. It specifies CASSLLTGDYGYTF.

This clone has just one count. The chain couples TRBV11-2 to TRBJ1-4; TRBD1 is a possible D gene (5 bases). Trimming removed 5 bases at V and 0 bases at J, with 19 bases between. The CDR3 covers 18 residues. The germline CDR1 and CDR2 sequences are SGHAT and FQNNGV. The CDR3 sequence: CASSPSAGNLATNEKLFF. The CDR3, as DNA: TGTGCCAGCAGCCCTAGTGCAGGGAATCTTGCAACTAATGAAAAACTGTTTTTT.

V and J are TRBV7-2 and TRBJ2-7, with D maybe TRBD1 (6 bases). The CDR3 is 12 amino acids. Trimming pared 5 bases from V and 4 bases from J, leaving 9 bases between. Germline V gene sequence: CDR1 SGHTA, CDR2 FQGNSA. The CDR3, as DNA: TGTGCCAGCAGCCGACAGGTATACGAGCAGTACTTC. It is translated as CASSRQVYEQYF.

The chain is built from TRBV6-1 and TRBJ2-7; 11 nucleotides match TRBD2. Germline V gives CDR1 MNHNS, CDR2 SASEGT. This CDR3 spans 15 amino acids. After removal of 6 bases from V and 2 bases from J, the junction contained 6 bases not matched to a gene. CDR3 bases: TGTGCCAGCAGCGCGGGACTAGCGGAGGCCTACGAGCAGTACTTC. Protein product: CASSAGLAEAYEQYF.

In this sample, this clone turned up a few times. The chain recombines TRBV7-2 with TRBJ1-3; TRBD1 agrees at 10 bases. Trimming at V came to 5 bases and at J to 4 bases, leaving 11 bases not matched to a gene. The V gene's germline CDR1 is SGHTA and CDR2 FQGNSA. The CDR3 runs to 17 residues. CDR3 DNA: TGTGCCAGCAGCCAAGGGGGACAGGGGTTGCGCGGAAACACCATATATTTT. Translated, it gives CASSQGGQGLRGNTIYF.

This clone was observed a few times. The chain combines TRBV6-5 with TRBJ1-3; TRBD1 agrees at 7 bases. CDR3 length equals 15 residues. V lost 6 bases, J lost 4 bases, and 9 bases stayed unmatched. Germline loops: CDR1 MNHEY, CDR2 SVGAGI. The chain's CDR3 is CASRRTGEKGNTIYF. The CDR3 nucleotides are TGTGCCAGCAGGCGTACAGGGGAGAAGGGAAACACCATATATTTT.

The genes are TRBV10-2 and TRBJ2-1; 11 bases align to TRBD2. J was trimmed by 4 bases and V by 6 bases; bases with no gene match: 5. Per the germline V gene, CDR1 is WSHSY and CDR2 is SAAADI. This CDR3 comprises 15 residues. CDR3: CASRPTSGDYNEQFF. Written as DNA, the CDR3 is TGCGCCAGCAGACCGACTAGCGGGGATTACAATGAGCAGTTCTTC.

The chain couples TRBV4-1 to TRBJ2-2; perhaps TRBD1 as D (5 bases). V lost 4 bases, J lost 9 bases, and 18 bases lay in between. This CDR3 region has 15 residues. Germline loops: CDR1 MGHRA, CDR2 YSYEKL. CDR3 sequence reads: CASSPVISGSRELFF. The CDR3 DNA is TGCGCCAGCAGCCCCGTGATTTCAGGGTCGAGGGAGCTGTTTTTT.

The chain employs TRBV2 and TRBJ2-7, with 10 bases matching TRBD1. The CDR3 extends over 15 amino acids. The junction had 9 bases not matched to a gene; V was cut back by 5 bases and J by 5 bases. Germline V CDR1 and CDR2: SNHLY, FYNNEI. CDR3 in DNA: TGTGCCAGCAGTCGGGACAGGGGAAGAGAGAACGAGCAGTACTTC. It is translated as CASSRDRGRENEQYF.

The CDR3, as DNA: TGTGCCAGCAGCTTAGGTAGGGGCCCCTACGAGCAGTACTTC. The encoded protein is CASSLGRGPYEQYF. This chain uses TRBV7-6 with TRBJ2-5, with D maybe TRBD1 (5 bases). The DNA end lines up better with TRBJ2-7; the J call may be wrong. CDR1 and CDR2 (germline): SGHVS, FNYEAQ. The CDR3 is made up of 14 amino acids.

The chain combines TRBV7-2 with TRBJ2-2; D is unclear. Per germline, CDR1 SGHTA and CDR2 FQGNSA. Trimming cost V 2 bases and J 3 bases, with 7 bases left between them. The CDR3 runs 14 residues. DNA for the CDR3: TGTGCCAGCAGCTTACGCGCGGACACCGGGGAGCTGTTTTTT. The encoded protein is CASSLRADTGELFF.

This chain uses TRBV2 with TRBJ2-7, with 7 bases that match TRBD1. V was clipped by 4 bases and J by 6 bases; unmatched bases: 6. CDR1 is SNHLY and CDR2 is FYNNEI in the germline V gene. The CDR3 contains 13 residues. CDR3 in amino acids: CASSAKAGGEQYF. The CDR3 DNA sequence: TGTGCCAGCAGTGCTAAAGCAGGGGGCGAGCAGTACTTC.

This sequence joins TRBV5-1 and TRBJ1-2; 11 nucleotides line up with TRBD1. Germline CDR1 and CDR2: SGHRS and YFSETQ. The CDR3 extends over 17 amino acids. J lost 3 bases, V lost 4 bases, and 11 bases had no gene match. CDR3 in amino acids: CASSREGQGASHYGYTF. As DNA, the CDR3 is TGCGCCAGCAGCCGAGAAGGACAGGGGGCCTCGCACTATGGCTACACCTTC.